Listed below are T cell receptor beta chains from one sample, sequenced in a study of Ad26.COV2.S vaccination and SARS-CoV-2 variants. Using immunoSEQ multiplex PCR, the repertoire was profiled, and TCRdb retains in-frame clones only, with some absent. The sample lists 430,000 or so clones; 89% were seen once. The sequences come from peripheral blood, collected in a trial of Ad26.COV2.S vaccine versus placebo. All receptors derive from a person aged 18-60 years who received the Ad26.COV2.S COVID-19 vaccine or a placebo. CDR3s include the opening cysteine and the closing phenylalanine or tryptophan. A D gene is named only where the DNA matches it firmly. A clone size is listed for some rows: how often the clone was seen (once, few, many), or a class if it is expanded.

j_call: TRBJ2-7; clone_size: NA; d_call: NA; v_call: TRBV12-3/TRBV12-4; cdr3_aa: CASSILRYEQYF; cdr3_nt: TGTGCCAGCAGTATCCTAAGGTACGAGCAGTACTTC
j_call: TRBJ2-3; clone_size: NA; d_call: NA; v_call: TRBV28; cdr3_aa: CASSYRVADTQYF; cdr3_nt: TGTGCCAGCAGTTACAGGGTAGCAGATACGCAGTATTTT
j_call: TRBJ2-7; clone_size: NA; d_call: TRBD1; v_call: TRBV10-3; cdr3_aa: CAASGTGDKQYF; cdr3_nt: TGTGCCGCATCCGGGACAGGGGACAAGCAGTACTTC
j_call: TRBJ1-4; clone_size: few; d_call: NA; v_call: TRBV30; cdr3_aa: CAWSRLSSTNEKLFF; cdr3_nt: TGTGCCTGGAGCCGGTTAAGTTCAACTAATGAAAAACTGTTTTTT
j_call: TRBJ2-5; clone_size: once; d_call: NA; v_call: TRBV20-1; cdr3_aa: CSAYRETQYF; cdr3_nt: TGCAGTGCTTATCGGGAGACCCAGTACTTC
j_call: TRBJ2-2; clone_size: NA; d_call: TRBD1; v_call: TRBV7-9; cdr3_aa: CASWGQRSTGELFF; cdr3_nt: TGTGCCAGCTGGGGACAGCGGTCCACCGGGGAGCTGTTTTTT
j_call: TRBJ2-7; clone_size: NA; d_call: TRBD2; v_call: TRBV4-3; cdr3_aa: CASSQSSGGFFYEQYF; cdr3_nt: TGCGCCAGCAGCCAATCAAGCGGGGGGTTCTTCTACGAGCAGTACTTC
j_call: TRBJ2-7; clone_size: once; d_call: TRBD2; v_call: TRBV4-2; cdr3_aa: CASSLSGGMYEQYF; cdr3_nt: TGTGCCAGCAGCCTTAGCGGGGGAATGTACGAGCAGTACTTC
j_call: TRBJ2-7; clone_size: NA; d_call: NA; v_call: TRBV6-5; cdr3_aa: CASGLTGTLSYEQYF; cdr3_nt: TGTGCCAGCGGTTTAACAGGGACCCTCTCCTACGAGCAGTACTTC
j_call: TRBJ1-4; clone_size: NA; d_call: TRBD1; v_call: TRBV6-2/TRBV6-3; cdr3_aa: CASSYYGTAWSRTNEKLFF; cdr3_nt: TGTGCCAGCAGTTACTATGGGACAGCCTGGAGTCGCACTAATGAAAAACTGTTTTTT
j_call: TRBJ2-2; clone_size: NA; d_call: NA; v_call: TRBV7-9; cdr3_aa: CASSYRIPGELFF; cdr3_nt: TGTGCCAGCAGTTACCGAATTCCCGGGGAGCTGTTTTTT
j_call: TRBJ2-3; clone_size: NA; d_call: NA; v_call: TRBV25-1; cdr3_aa: CASSDPQVGDTQYF; cdr3_nt: TGTGCCAGCAGTGATCCCCAGGTCGGGGATACGCAGTATTTT
j_call: TRBJ2-5; clone_size: NA; d_call: NA; v_call: TRBV7-9; cdr3_aa: CASTVGGGAGTQYF; cdr3_nt: TGTGCCAGCACCGTGGGAGGGGGCGCCGGGACCCAGTACTTC
j_call: TRBJ2-1; clone_size: NA; d_call: NA; v_call: TRBV7-9; cdr3_aa: CASSLLRTSGEQFF; cdr3_nt: TGTGCCAGCAGCTTACTTCGCACTAGTGGTGAGCAGTTCTTC
j_call: TRBJ2-7; clone_size: once; d_call: NA; v_call: TRBV4-1; cdr3_aa: CASSQEGTASYEQYF; cdr3_nt: TGCGCCAGCAGCCAAGAAGGTACCGCCTCCTACGAGCAGTACTTC
j_call: TRBJ2-2; clone_size: NA; d_call: NA; v_call: TRBV7-2; cdr3_aa: CASSFKGRTANTGELFF; cdr3_nt: TGTGCCAGCAGCTTCAAGGGGAGAACAGCGAACACCGGGGAGCTGTTTTTT
j_call: TRBJ2-5; clone_size: NA; d_call: NA; v_call: TRBV2; cdr3_aa: CASSEQGETQYF; cdr3_nt: TGTGCCAGCAGTGAACAGGGGGAGACCCAGTACTTC
j_call: TRBJ2-3; clone_size: NA; d_call: NA; v_call: TRBV5-8; cdr3_aa: CASSLAWAASTDTQYF; cdr3_nt: TGTGCCAGCAGCTTGGCCTGGGCAGCTAGCACAGATACGCAGTATTTT
j_call: TRBJ2-3; clone_size: few; d_call: NA; v_call: TRBV6-5; cdr3_aa: CASSYSSDTQYF; cdr3_nt: TGTGCCAGCAGTTACTCCTCAGATACGCAGTATTTT
j_call: TRBJ1-5; clone_size: NA; d_call: NA; v_call: TRBV3-1/TRBV3-2; cdr3_aa: CASSQGPYLHF; cdr3_nt: TGTGCCAGCAGCCAAGGTCCGTATCTACATTTT
j_call: TRBJ2-2; clone_size: NA; d_call: NA; v_call: TRBV5-6; cdr3_aa: CASSFLDRGVKTGELFF; cdr3_nt: TGTGCCAGCAGCTTTTTAGATCGGGGAGTTAAGACCGGGGAGCTGTTTTTT
j_call: TRBJ1-5; clone_size: NA; d_call: NA; v_call: TRBV12-3/TRBV12-4; cdr3_aa: CASSPDLEGPQHF; cdr3_nt: TGTGCCAGCAGTCCGGACCTCGAAGGGCCCCAGCATTTT
j_call: TRBJ2-1; clone_size: NA; d_call: TRBD1; v_call: TRBV7-2; cdr3_aa: CASSPGTGGFNEQFF; cdr3_nt: TGTGCCAGCAGCCCCGGGACAGGGGGCTTCAATGAGCAGTTCTTC
j_call: TRBJ2-5; clone_size: once; d_call: NA; v_call: TRBV19; cdr3_aa: CASSTSRAAQTQYF; cdr3_nt: TGTGCCAGTAGTACCTCCAGGGCCGCGCAGACCCAGTACTTC
j_call: TRBJ1-5; clone_size: NA; d_call: NA; v_call: TRBV10-3; cdr3_aa: CAISEEVHQPQHF; cdr3_nt: TGTGCCATCAGTGAAGAAGTGCATCAGCCCCAGCATTTT
j_call: TRBJ2-1; clone_size: NA; d_call: TRBD2; v_call: TRBV7-3; cdr3_aa: CASSLRALTSGGVGEQFF; cdr3_nt: TGTGCCAGCAGCTTAAGGGCCCTGACTAGCGGGGGAGTAGGTGAGCAGTTCTTC
j_call: TRBJ1-4; clone_size: NA; d_call: NA; v_call: TRBV30; cdr3_aa: CAWSKGAKLFF; cdr3_nt: TGTGCCTGGAGTAAAGGAGCAAAACTGTTTTTT
j_call: TRBJ2-4; clone_size: NA; d_call: NA; v_call: TRBV18; cdr3_aa: CASSSLATSNIQYF; cdr3_nt: TGTGCCAGCTCAAGTCTAGCCACATCCAACATTCAGTACTTC
j_call: TRBJ2-1; clone_size: NA; d_call: TRBD2; v_call: TRBV5-4; cdr3_aa: CASSLPSGDYNEQFF; cdr3_nt: TGTGCCAGCAGCTTGCCTAGCGGGGATTACAATGAGCAGTTCTTC
j_call: TRBJ1-4; clone_size: once; d_call: NA; v_call: TRBV29-1; cdr3_aa: CSVEFRGLNEKLFF; cdr3_nt: TGCAGCGTTGAATTCAGGGGTCTTAATGAAAAACTGTTTTTT
j_call: TRBJ1-6; clone_size: NA; d_call: NA; v_call: TRBV5-6; cdr3_aa: CASSFGRLNSPLHF; cdr3_nt: TGTGCCAGCAGCTTTGGACGGTTGAATTCACCCCTCCACTTT
j_call: TRBJ2-1; clone_size: NA; d_call: NA; v_call: TRBV5-1; cdr3_aa: CASSLSLSSYNEQFF; cdr3_nt: TGCGCCAGCAGCTTGTCACTTAGCTCCTACAATGAGCAGTTCTTC
j_call: TRBJ1-1; clone_size: NA; d_call: NA; v_call: TRBV7-3; cdr3_aa: CASSLNFQGQAFF; cdr3_nt: TGTGCCAGCAGCTTAAATTTCCAGGGACAAGCTTTCTTT
j_call: TRBJ2-2; clone_size: few; d_call: TRBD1; v_call: TRBV7-9; cdr3_aa: CASSSQDRGRIGELFF; cdr3_nt: TGTGCCAGCAGCTCTCAAGACAGGGGGCGCATCGGGGAGCTGTTTTTT
j_call: TRBJ2-7; clone_size: NA; d_call: NA; v_call: TRBV7-2; cdr3_aa: CASSSAPQLRREQYF; cdr3_nt: TGTGCCAGCAGCTCCGCCCCCCAACTCAGGCGCGAGCAGTACTTC
j_call: TRBJ2-1; clone_size: NA; d_call: NA; v_call: TRBV24-1; cdr3_aa: CATSELGGDSTDHNEQFF; cdr3_nt: TGTGCCACCAGTGAACTAGGGGGGGACTCCACCGACCACAATGAGCAGTTCTTC
j_call: TRBJ2-3; clone_size: NA; d_call: NA; v_call: TRBV5-4; cdr3_aa: CASSRLAQLADTQYF; cdr3_nt: TGTGCCAGCAGCCGTCTAGCGCAACTGGCAGATACGCAGTATTTT
j_call: TRBJ1-3; clone_size: NA; d_call: TRBD1; v_call: TRBV5-1; cdr3_aa: CASSLQGASGNTIYF; cdr3_nt: TGCGCCAGCAGCTTACAGGGGGCGTCTGGAAACACCATATATTTT
j_call: TRBJ1-5; clone_size: NA; d_call: NA; v_call: TRBV4-3; cdr3_aa: CASSQDRVLNQPQHF; cdr3_nt: TGCGCCAGCAGCCAAGACCGGGTCCTGAATCAGCCCCAGCATTTT
j_call: TRBJ1-1; clone_size: NA; d_call: NA; v_call: TRBV12-3/TRBV12-4; cdr3_aa: CASNVQPNTEAFF; cdr3_nt: TGTGCCAGCAACGTACAGCCGAACACTGAAGCTTTCTTT
j_call: TRBJ2-3; clone_size: NA; d_call: NA; v_call: TRBV20-1; cdr3_aa: CSATRDTQYF; cdr3_nt: TGCAGTGCCACGCGGGATACGCAGTATTTT
j_call: TRBJ2-7; clone_size: NA; d_call: TRBD1; v_call: TRBV5-1; cdr3_aa: CASSFLAGQGSREYF; cdr3_nt: TGCGCCAGCAGCTTTCTCGCGGGACAGGGCTCGAGGGAGTACTTC
j_call: TRBJ1-2; clone_size: few; d_call: NA; v_call: TRBV11-3; cdr3_aa: CASSLRPGANYGYTF; cdr3_nt: TGTGCCAGCAGCTTACGGCCGGGGGCGAACTATGGCTACACCTTC
j_call: TRBJ2-7; clone_size: NA; d_call: NA; v_call: TRBV11-2; cdr3_aa: CASSLRAESYEQYF; cdr3_nt: TGTGCCAGCAGCTTAAGGGCGGAATCCTACGAGCAGTACTTC
j_call: TRBJ1-6; clone_size: NA; d_call: NA; v_call: TRBV10-3; cdr3_aa: CAISESLVQDNSPLHF; cdr3_nt: TGTGCCATCAGTGAGTCATTAGTTCAGGATAATTCACCCCTCCACTTT
j_call: TRBJ1-2; clone_size: NA; d_call: NA; v_call: TRBV12-5; cdr3_aa: CASGLRGNYGYTF; cdr3_nt: TGTGCTAGTGGTTTAAGGGGGAACTATGGCTACACCTTC
j_call: TRBJ2-5; clone_size: NA; d_call: TRBD2; v_call: TRBV28; cdr3_aa: CASSLRTSLLPQKETQYF; cdr3_nt: TGTGCCAGCAGTTTACGGACTAGTTTGCTCCCCCAAAAAGAGACCCAGTACTTC
j_call: TRBJ2-7; clone_size: NA; d_call: TRBD1; v_call: TRBV6-5; cdr3_aa: CASSQRTGLSEQYF; cdr3_nt: TGTGCCAGCAGTCAGCGGACAGGGTTGTCCGAGCAGTACTTC
j_call: TRBJ2-3; clone_size: NA; d_call: NA; v_call: TRBV6-2/TRBV6-3; cdr3_aa: CASSYSARGDTQYF; cdr3_nt: TGTGCCAGCAGTTACTCGGCCCGGGGTGATACGCAGTATTTT
j_call: TRBJ2-6; clone_size: NA; d_call: NA; v_call: TRBV13; cdr3_aa: CASSWSGANVLTF; cdr3_nt: TGTGCCAGCAGCTGGTCTGGGGCCAACGTCCTGACTTTC
j_call: TRBJ2-3; clone_size: once; d_call: NA; v_call: TRBV3-1/TRBV3-2; cdr3_aa: CASSQARRDTQYF; cdr3_nt: TGTGCCAGCAGCCAAGCCAGGCGGGATACGCAGTATTTT
j_call: TRBJ1-1; clone_size: once; d_call: NA; v_call: TRBV7-3; cdr3_aa: CASSFTGYTEAFF; cdr3_nt: TGTGCCAGCAGCTTTACAGGGTACACTGAAGCTTTCTTT
j_call: TRBJ1-1; clone_size: NA; d_call: NA; v_call: TRBV5-5; cdr3_aa: CASSSPTNTEAFF; cdr3_nt: TGTGCCAGCAGCTCCCCTACGAACACTGAAGCTTTCTTT
j_call: TRBJ2-3; clone_size: NA; d_call: TRBD2; v_call: TRBV11-2; cdr3_aa: CASSYRLAGLSTDTQYF; cdr3_nt: TGTGCCAGCAGCTACCGACTAGCGGGTTTGAGCACAGATACGCAGTATTTT
j_call: TRBJ1-3; clone_size: few; d_call: NA; v_call: TRBV6-2/TRBV6-3; cdr3_aa: CASSPGAGRHSGNTIYF; cdr3_nt: TGTGCCAGCAGCCCAGGGGCTGGGAGGCACTCTGGAAACACCATATATTTT
j_call: TRBJ1-5; clone_size: NA; d_call: NA; v_call: TRBV2; cdr3_aa: CASSEVLPINQPQHF; cdr3_nt: TGTGCCAGCAGTGAAGTGCTACCCATCAATCAGCCCCAGCATTTT
j_call: TRBJ1-1; clone_size: NA; d_call: NA; v_call: TRBV27; cdr3_aa: CASSPWGGRTEAFF; cdr3_nt: TGTGCCAGCAGTCCGTGGGGGGGGCGGACTGAAGCTTTCTTT